This TCR beta chain is from a study of spatial heterogeneity in lung cancer. Across the whole study: Every unique TCR and UMI combination, on average, appeared more than ten times in raw reads.

In its sample, this clonotype was seen a few times. The antigen is undetermined. Time point defined: sample taken at primary tumor resection. Extraction of whole RNA from tumor, nontumor lung or frozen PBMC preceded unsorted sequencing. Points from the study as a whole: There were more appearances of ubiquitous expanded tumor TCRs in blood at resection than at follow-up.

Each CDR3 protein gets one entry after TCRdb re-called the 5' RACE reads with MiXCR. The profile covers over 75,000 distinct CDR3 sequences, with approximately 20% appearing a single time and roughly 6.2% taken by the ten largest. V trimming: 8 bases; J trimming: 3 bases; junction bases outside the gene matches: 3. Germline V gives CDR1 MNHEY, CDR2 SVGAGI. The CDR3 spans 14 residues. The material sequenced was PBMCs, taken at surgery. This TCR was recovered from a male donor with early-stage non-small cell lung cancer. The chain employs TRBV6-5 and TRBJ2-3; TRBD2 aligns across 12 bases. The CDR3 here is CASLAGGPTDTQYF. In DNA form, the CDR3 reads TGTGCCAGCCTAGCGGGGGGGCCGACAGATACGCAGTATTTT.